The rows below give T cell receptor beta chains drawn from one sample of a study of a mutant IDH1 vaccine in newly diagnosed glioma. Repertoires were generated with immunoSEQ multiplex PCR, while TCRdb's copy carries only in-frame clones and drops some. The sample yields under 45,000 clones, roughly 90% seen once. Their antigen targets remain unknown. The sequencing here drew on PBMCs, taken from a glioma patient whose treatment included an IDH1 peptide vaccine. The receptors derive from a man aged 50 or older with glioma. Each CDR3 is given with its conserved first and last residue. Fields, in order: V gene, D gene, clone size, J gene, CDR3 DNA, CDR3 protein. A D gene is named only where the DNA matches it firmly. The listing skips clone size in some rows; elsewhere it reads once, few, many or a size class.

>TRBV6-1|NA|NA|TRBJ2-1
TGTGCCGGCGGGGTTTTTGGGTCTAATGAGCAGTTCTTC
CAGGVFGSNEQFF
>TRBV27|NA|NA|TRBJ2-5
TGTGCCAGCAGTTTCTCCAGGGGAGTGGAGACCCAGTACTTC
CASSFSRGVETQYF
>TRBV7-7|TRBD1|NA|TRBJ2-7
TGTGCTAGCAGCCCCGGACAGGGGGCCTCCTACGAGCAGTACTTC
CASSPGQGASYEQYF
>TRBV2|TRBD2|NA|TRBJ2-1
TGTGCCAGCGATGGGACTAGCGTTGGGATTGAGCAGTTCTTC
CASDGTSVGIEQFF
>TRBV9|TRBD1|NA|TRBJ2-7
TGTGCCAGCAGCTCCCTCCCTTCAGGGACAGCGCGCTCCTACGAGCAGTACTTC
CASSSLPSGTARSYEQYF
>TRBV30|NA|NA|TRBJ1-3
TGTGCCTGGAGTGTAGGGACTGGAAACACCATATATTTT
CAWSVGTGNTIYF
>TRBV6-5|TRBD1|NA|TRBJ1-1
TGTGCCAGCAGTTACAGGGGGCGCAGCACTGAAGCTTTCTTT
CASSYRGRSTEAFF
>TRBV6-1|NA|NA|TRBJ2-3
TGTGCCAGCAGTTTCGGACAGTACTTGACGCAGTATTTT
CASSFGQYLTQYF
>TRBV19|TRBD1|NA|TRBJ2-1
TGTGCCAGTAGTGACCGGGACAGGGGGCGGAATGAGCAGTTCTTC
CASSDRDRGRNEQFF
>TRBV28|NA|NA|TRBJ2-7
TGTGCCAGCAGTCCCGCGACTAGTTTTTCCATCTACGAGCAGTACTTC
CASSPATSFSIYEQYF
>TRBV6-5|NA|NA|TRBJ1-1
TGTGCCAGCAGTTACTCGCACGGGACTGAAGCTTTCTTT
CASSYSHGTEAFF
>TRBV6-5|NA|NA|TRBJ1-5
TGTGCCAGCAGTTACACTGTCAATCAGCCCCAGCATTTT
CASSYTVNQPQHF
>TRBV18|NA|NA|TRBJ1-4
TGTGCCAGCTCACCACCGACCTCAAAGAATGAAAAACTGTTTTTT
CASSPPTSKNEKLFF
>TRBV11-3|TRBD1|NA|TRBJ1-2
TGTGCCAGCAGCGCGGGACAGGGGGCGGTCGGCTACACCTTC
CASSAGQGAVGYTF
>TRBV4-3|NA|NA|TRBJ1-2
TGCGCCAGCAGCGAGGCGGCAGCGCTAAAAACCTCTAACTATGGCTACACCTTC
CASSEAAALKTSNYGYTF
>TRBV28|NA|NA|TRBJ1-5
TGTGCCAGCAGTTTAATGGTCTGGGCGGATCAGCCCCAGCATTTT
CASSLMVWADQPQHF
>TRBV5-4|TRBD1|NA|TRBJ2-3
TGTGCCAGCAGCCCGGATAGGGGGCAAGTTACAGATACGCAGTATTTT
CASSPDRGQVTDTQYF
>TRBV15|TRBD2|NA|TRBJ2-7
TGTGCCACCAGCAGAGTGCGACTAGCGGGTCAGCAGGGGGAGCAGTACTTC
CATSRVRLAGQQGEQYF
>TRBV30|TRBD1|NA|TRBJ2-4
TGTGCCTGGAGCGAGTTCACAGGGGTAGCCAAAAACATTCAGTACTTC
CAWSEFTGVAKNIQYF
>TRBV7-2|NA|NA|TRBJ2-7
TGTGCCAGCAGCCCCGGCGGACAGCGATCCTACGAGCAGTACTTC
CASSPGGQRSYEQYF
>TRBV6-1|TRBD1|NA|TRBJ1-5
TGTGCCAGCAGCACACAGGGGGGCAATCAGCCCCAGCATTTT
CASSTQGGNQPQHF
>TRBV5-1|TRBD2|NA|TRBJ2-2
TGCGCCAGCGGGTCTGAGCGGGAGGGCCTGGCGGAGCTGTTTTTT
CASGSEREGLAELFF
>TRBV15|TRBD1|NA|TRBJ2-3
TGTGCCACCAGCAGACTTCCCGCGCAGGGGGCTCCCACAGATACGCAGTATTTT
CATSRLPAQGAPTDTQYF
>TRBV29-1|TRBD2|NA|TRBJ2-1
TGCAGCGTTGATTCCCGACTAGCGGGAAGGAATGAGCAGTTCTTC
CSVDSRLAGRNEQFF
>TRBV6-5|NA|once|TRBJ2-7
TGTGCCAGCAGTTACTCCGCTAGGCAGTACTTC
CASSYSARQYF
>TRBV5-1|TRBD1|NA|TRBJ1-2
TGCGCCAGCAGCTTGGGACAGGGACGAGACTATGGCTACACCTTC
CASSLGQGRDYGYTF
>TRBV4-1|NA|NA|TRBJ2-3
TGCGCCAGCAGCCAAGGGGCCTTAGATACGCAGTATTTT
CASSQGALDTQYF
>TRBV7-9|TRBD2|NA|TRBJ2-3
TGTGCCAGCAGCTTCGGGGGGGCGGGCACAGATACGCAGTATTTT
CASSFGGAGTDTQYF
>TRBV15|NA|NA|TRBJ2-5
TGTGCCACCAGCAGAGGAGCACCGGGGGAGACCCAGTACTTC
CATSRGAPGETQYF
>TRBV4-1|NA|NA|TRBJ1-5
TGCGCCAGCAGCCAAGAATCAGGGATCAATCAGCCCCAGCATTTT
CASSQESGINQPQHF
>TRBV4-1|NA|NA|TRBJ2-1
TGCGCCAGCAGCCCAACACCCCAGGGTAGGAATGAGCAGTTCTTC
CASSPTPQGRNEQFF
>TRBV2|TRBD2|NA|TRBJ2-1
TGTGCCAGCAGGCGGGGTAGCGGGGGTCTTCGGGATGAGCAGTTCTTC
CASRRGSGGLRDEQFF
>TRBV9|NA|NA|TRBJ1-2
TGTGCCAGCAGCGTAGGGGGGGGCGTTTATGGCTACACCTTC
CASSVGGGVYGYTF